Listed below are T cell receptor beta chains from one sample, sequenced in a study of cytomegalovirus exposure and HLA in healthy donors. The method was immunoSEQ multiplex PCR; TCRdb's version includes in-frame clones alone and lacks a portion of them. The sample carries about 150,000 clones, about 90% recorded once. The sequenced sample consisted of PBMCs. The receptor set was obtained from a woman in her twenties or thirties in good health and CMV-seropositive. The CDR3 runs from the conserved cysteine through the conserved F or W. The D gene is left open where the match is weak. Not all rows give a size; the values are once, few, many and, for expanded clones, a class.

-	TRBV7-9	TRBD2	TRBJ2-1	CASSPVGLAGDNEQFF	TGTGCCAGCAGCCCCGTGGGACTAGCGGGAGACAATGAGCAGTTCTTC
-	TRBV5-6	-	TRBJ2-7	CASSVRRGYEQYF	TGTGCCAGCAGCGTGCGCAGGGGCTACGAGCAGTACTTC
-	TRBV10-3	-	TRBJ2-1	CAIRGMVARYNEQFF	TGTGCCATCAGGGGGATGGTAGCGCGGTACAATGAGCAGTTCTTC
-	TRBV5-1	-	TRBJ2-7	CASREQGYEQYF	TGCGCCAGCAGGGAACAGGGCTACGAGCAGTACTTC
-	TRBV7-2	TRBD2	TRBJ2-4	CASSRSGGALGNIQYF	TGTGCCAGCAGCCGTAGCGGGGGGGCCCTCGGGAACATTCAGTACTTC
-	TRBV11-2	TRBD1	TRBJ2-5	CASSRDREETQYF	TGTGCCAGCAGCCGGGACAGGGAGGAGACCCAGTACTTC
-	TRBV6-5	TRBD2	TRBJ2-3	CASSSGRSTDTQYF	TGTGCCAGCAGTAGCGGGAGAAGCACAGATACGCAGTATTTT
-	TRBV11-3	-	TRBJ2-7	CATTLGGSGSFYEQYF	TGTGCCACCACCCTAGGAGGTAGCGGATCTTTCTACGAGCAGTACTTC
-	TRBV7-9	TRBD1	TRBJ1-2	CASSRTDRGNYGYTF	TGTGCCAGCAGCCGGACAGACAGGGGGAACTATGGCTACACCTTC
-	TRBV4-1	-	TRBJ1-5	CASSQEGLGRGSNQPQHF	TGCGCCAGCAGCCAAGAGGGCCTCGGAAGGGGGAGCAATCAGCCCCAGCATTTT
-	TRBV27	TRBD2	TRBJ2-7	CASSLSGGGIYEQYF	TGTGCCAGCAGTTTATCTGGCGGGGGGATTTACGAGCAGTACTTC
-	TRBV5-1	-	TRBJ2-3	CASSAQQSTDTQYF	TGCGCCAGCAGCGCCCAACAGAGCACAGATACGCAGTATTTT
once	TRBV9	-	TRBJ1-1	CASSVDIDTAEAFF	TGTGCCAGCAGCGTAGATATTGACACGGCTGAAGCTTTCTTT
few	TRBV2	-	TRBJ1-2	CASSEGAKGYTF	TGTGCCAGCAGTGAGGGGGCCAAGGGCTACACCTTC